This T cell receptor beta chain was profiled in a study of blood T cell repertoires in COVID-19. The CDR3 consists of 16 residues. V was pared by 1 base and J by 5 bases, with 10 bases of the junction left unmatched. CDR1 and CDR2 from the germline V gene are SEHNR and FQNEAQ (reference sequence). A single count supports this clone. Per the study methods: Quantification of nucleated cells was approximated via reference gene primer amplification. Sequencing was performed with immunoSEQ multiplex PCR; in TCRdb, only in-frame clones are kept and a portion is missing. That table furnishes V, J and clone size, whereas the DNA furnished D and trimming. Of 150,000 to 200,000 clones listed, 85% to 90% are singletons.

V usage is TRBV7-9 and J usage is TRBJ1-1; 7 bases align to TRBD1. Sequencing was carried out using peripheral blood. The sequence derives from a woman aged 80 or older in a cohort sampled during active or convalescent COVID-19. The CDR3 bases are TGTGCCAGCAGCTTAGAACCGAGGGGGCGAAGGACTGAAGCTTTCTTT. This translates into CASSLEPRGRRTEAFF.